The next 5 T cell receptor beta chains were all read from a single sample in a study of blood T cell repertoires in COVID-19. Produced via immunoSEQ multiplex PCR; TCRdb's table is partial and in-frame only. The sample includes 120,000 or so clones, about 88% of them seen just once. Sequenced input: peripheral blood. The receptors were gathered from an elderly woman with acute or convalescent COVID-19.

The chain has TRBV27 and TRBJ2-7, with 8 bases that match TRBD2. J was trimmed by 5 bases and V by 0 bases; bases with no gene match: 9. The CDR3 sequence is 16 residues long. Germline CDR1 MNHEY, CDR2 SMNVEV (reference sequence). As DNA, the CDR3 is TGTGCCAGCAGTTTATCGAGCGGGAGCGGTCGAGACGAGCAGTACTTC. Protein: CASSLSSGSGRDEQYF.

The rearrangement joins TRBV5-8 to TRBJ1-2; 7 nucleotides agree with TRBD1. V trimming: 5 bases; J trimming: 3 bases; junction bases outside the gene matches: 10. The CDR3 runs 15 residues. Germline lookup yields CDR1 SGHTS and CDR2 YDEGEE. The CDR3 sequence: CASSSRDRTYYGYTF. As DNA, the CDR3 is TGTGCCAGCAGTTCCCGGGACAGAACTTACTATGGCTACACCTTC.

V usage is TRBV7-3 and J usage is TRBJ2-5; 9 nucleotides match TRBD2. The CDR3 runs to 15 residues. Per germline, CDR1 SGHTA and CDR2 FQGTGA. The junction had 6 bases not matched to a gene; V was cut back by 2 bases and J by 5 bases. CDR3 residues: CASSLVAGGLETQYF. The CDR3 bases are TGTGCCAGCAGCTTAGTGGCGGGGGGGCTTGAGACCCAGTACTTC.

The chain has TRBV7-3 and TRBJ2-5; 8 bases map to TRBD2. V was pared by 6 bases and J by 3 bases, with 15 bases of the junction left unmatched. In germline, CDR1 is SGHTA, CDR2 FQGTGA. The CDR3 loop spans 17 amino acids. CDR3 in amino acids: CASRRGLAGPSEETQYF. The CDR3 DNA sequence: TGTGCCAGCAGGAGGGGTTTAGCGGGGCCGTCAGAAGAGACCCAGTACTTC.

The chain joins TRBV11-2 to TRBJ1-2; TRBD1 aligns across 7 bases. The junction had 9 bases not matched to a gene; V was cut back by 1 base and J by 7 bases. The germline V gene has CDR1 SGHAT and CDR2 FQNNGV. This CDR3 has 15 residues. The DNA for the CDR3 is TGTGCCAGCAGCTTAGGGGTACAGGGGACGTCTGGCTACACCTTC. As protein: CASSLGVQGTSGYTF.